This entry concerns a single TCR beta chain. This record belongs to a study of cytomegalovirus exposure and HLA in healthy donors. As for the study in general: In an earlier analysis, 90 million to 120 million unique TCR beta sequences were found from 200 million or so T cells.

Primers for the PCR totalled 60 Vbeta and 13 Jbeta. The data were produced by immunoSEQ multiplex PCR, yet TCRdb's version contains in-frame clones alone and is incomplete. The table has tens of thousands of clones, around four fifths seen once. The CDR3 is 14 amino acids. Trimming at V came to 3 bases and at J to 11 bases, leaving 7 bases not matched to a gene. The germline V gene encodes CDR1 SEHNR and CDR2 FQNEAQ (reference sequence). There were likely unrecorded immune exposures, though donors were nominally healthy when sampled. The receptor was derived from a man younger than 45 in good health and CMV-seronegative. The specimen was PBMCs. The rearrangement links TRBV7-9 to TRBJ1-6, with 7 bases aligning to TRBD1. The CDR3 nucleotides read TGTGCCAGCAGCTTGGGGACAGTACAAGCACCCCTCCACTTT. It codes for CASSLGTVQAPLHF.